This is a list of T cell receptor beta chains from one sample in a study of T-cell reconstitution after alpha-beta-depleted transplantation in children. TCRdb reprocessed the PCR reads via MiXCR and lists one record per CDR3 protein. The table shows about 400,000 distinct CDR3 sequences, with less than 15% occurring only once. The sequenced sample was PBMCs, obtained from the stem cell graft. The receptor source for this set is a human donor who donated a stem cell graft to a child with Fanconi anemia. Both conserved end residues are trimmed from each CDR3.

j_call cdr3_length v_call cdr3_aa
TRBJ1-2 13 TRBV30 AWSVKTGGRYGYT
TRBJ1-6 13 TRBV20-1 SARDFGAGDSPLH
TRBJ1-2 11 TRBV4-3 ASSPDRGLGYT
TRBJ2-5 12 TRBV7-2 ASSPQGGWETQY
TRBJ2-1 7 TRBV7-2 ASSFSQF
TRBJ2-3 10 TRBV29-1 SVETGTDTQY
TRBJ1-5 11 TRBV21-1 ASSEAPNQPQH
TRBJ2-1 14 TRBV4-2 AMGLARQGYYNEQF
TRBJ2-3 13 TRBV11-2 ASSYAGGFTDTQY
TRBJ2-1 14 TRBV20-1 SAQKTSGGSYNEQF
TRBJ2-1 13 TRBV10-3 AISVRQGPNNEQF
TRBJ2-1 12 TRBV3-1 ASSQTWTGSEQF
TRBJ1-4 13 TRBV4-3 ASSQAAPTNEKLF
TRBJ2-1 13 TRBV5-1 ASSSTSGDYNEQF
TRBJ2-5 13 TRBV7-2 ASSLQRGALETQY
TRBJ2-3 12 TRBV27 ASSFDPGADTQY
TRBJ2-1 11 TRBV24-1 ATQTGANNEQF
TRBJ1-1 10 TRBV4-2 ASGWGNTEAF
TRBJ2-3 11 TRBV29-1 SASKGVTDTQY
TRBJ2-1 12 TRBV29-1 SVERQGVYFGQF
TRBJ1-1 12 TRBV12-3/TRBV12-4 ASSFTEGRTEAF
TRBJ2-5 12 TRBV10-1 ASSDGGGRETQY
TRBJ1-4 13 TRBV15 ATSPSGATNEKLF